What follows describes a single T cell receptor (beta chain). The antigen is unknown. Germline V gene sequence: CDR1 GTSNPN, CDR2 SVGIG (reference sequence). Trimming stripped 3 bases from V and 3 bases from J, with 5 bases between. The CDR3 is 11 residues long. The sample comes from a study of T cell responses to AZD1222 COVID-19 vaccine. Overall study findings and caveats: Repertoire sampling was restricted to post-peak T cell response timepoints. Only a handful of people who got AZD1222 tested seropositive at baseline.

Measured with immunoSEQ multiplex PCR; TCRdb has only the in-frame clones, and not every one. The data contain some 86,000 clones, approximately 80% of them singletons. The clonotype originates from an adult in good health. The sequences come from peripheral blood, collected on day 0 of AZD1222 vaccination. The rearrangement joins TRBV30 to TRBJ1-2; D unclear. CDR3 protein: CAWSNYYGYTF. CDR3 in DNA: TGTGCCTGGAGCAACTACTATGGCTACACCTTC.